This T cell receptor (beta chain) appears in the sequencing data of a study of early T cells in non-severe SARS-CoV-2 infection. On the study more broadly: Chains stayed unpaired after sequencing of bulk RNA from unsorted whole blood.

This clonotype has a handful of counts. As part of library construction, unique molecular identifiers were attached to individual cDNA molecules. TCRdb reprocessed the 5' RACE reads with MiXCR, giving one entry per CDR3 protein. The table has 40,000 to 65,000 distinct CDR3 sequences, approximately 8% seen once. The CDR3 consists of 14 residues. V lost 2 bases and J lost 5, with 14 bases in between. CDR1 SGHRS and CDR2 YFSETQ come from the germline V gene. The material sequenced was whole blood. V is TRBV5-1 and J is TRBJ2-7; D is uncertain. The source is an adult who was a healthcare worker with PCR-confirmed SARS-CoV-2 infection or an uninfected control (not recorded which). The DNA for the CDR3 is TGCGCCAGCAGCTTTCAGGCCCAAGTCCACGAGCAGTACTTC. Amino acid sequence: CASSFQAQVHEQYF. Full variable domain (remainder filled in from reference TRBV5-1 and TRBJ2-7): KAGVTQTPRYLIKTRGQQVTLSCSPISGHRSVSWYQQTPGQGLQFLFEYFSETQRNKGNFPGRFSGRQFSNSRSEMNVSTLELGDSALYLCASSFQAQVHEQYFGPGTRLTVT.